Each of the 17 T cell receptor beta chains below was sequenced from the same sample in a study of control samples from healthy donors and cancer patients. Assay: immunoSEQ multiplex PCR; the TCRdb copy retains only in-frame clones and omits some. The table records about 120,000 clones, roughly 84% of them present only once. Sequenced input: blood. The source is a man aged 35-49 years in good health.

The chain uses TRBV10-3 and TRBJ1-6, with TRBD1 as a possible D gene (6 bases). The CDR3 runs to 13 residues. Germline CDR1 ENHRY, CDR2 SYGVKD. Trimming took off 8 bases at V and 3 bases at J, with 8 bases between the two ends. CDR3 coding DNA: TGTGCCATCTCCAGGGGCTATAATTCACCCCTCCACTTT. Protein product: CAISRGYNSPLHF.

The chain joins TRBV16 to TRBJ1-2; unclear D gene. The CDR3 consists of 12 residues. Trimming shortened V by 4 bases and J by 3 bases, and 6 bases separated the two germline ends. The germline V gene has CDR1 KGHSY and CDR2 FQNENV. The CDR3 region is CASSPQDYGYTF. The CDR3, as DNA: TGTGCCAGCAGCCCGCAGGACTATGGCTACACCTTC.

The rearrangement uses TRBV19 and TRBJ2-1, with D possibly matching TRBD1 (5 bases). V was pared by 1 base and J by 3 bases, with 7 bases between. This CDR3 contains 14 residues. Germline V gene data show CDR1 as LNHDA and CDR2 as SQIVND (reference sequence). CDR3 nucleotides: TGTGCCAGTAGTATAGGAACAGGCTACAATGAGCAGTTCTTC. This gives the protein CASSIGTGYNEQFF.

The chain recombines TRBV3-1 (or the pseudogene TRBV3-2) with TRBJ2-3; perhaps TRBD2 as D (5 bases). There are 12 residues in the CDR3. Germline CDR1 and CDR2: LGHDT and YNNKEL (reference sequence). With 4 bases removed from V and 6 bases from J, the gap between germline ends came to 8 bases. The CDR3 reads CASSRRGDTQYF. The DNA of the CDR3 is TGTGCCAGCAGCCGCCGAGGGGATACGCAGTATTTT.

The J gene is TRBJ2-3, the V gene TRBV2; weak D call: TRBD1 (6 bases). The CDR3 length is 15 residues. V was clipped by 7 bases and J by 2 bases, with 16 bases between them. Germline lookup yields CDR1 SNHLY and CDR2 FYNNEI. CDR3 residues: CASNPTGANTDTQYF. The CDR3 nucleotides read TGTGCCAGCAATCCGACAGGAGCCAACACAGATACGCAGTATTTT.

V gene TRBV4-3 combines with J gene TRBJ2-5; TRBD1 or TRBD2 may be the D gene (5 bases each). Germline CDR1 and CDR2: LGHNA and YSLEER. The CDR3 runs 17 residues. V gave up 2 bases and J gave up 0 bases, with 16 bases separating them. CDR3 sequence: CASSQRGRGQYQETQYF. The CDR3 region has the DNA TGCGCCAGCAGCCAAAGGGGCCGGGGCCAGTACCAAGAGACCCAGTACTTC.

This chain links TRBV7-4 with TRBJ2-1; TRBD2 might be the D (6 bases). V gave up 7 bases and J gave up 4 bases, with 17 bases separating them. The V gene's germline CDR1 is SGHVT and CDR2 SQSDAQ. The CDR3 spans 15 residues. The CDR3 spells CASNLKGDFYNEQFF. CDR3 DNA sequence: TGTGCCAGCAACCTTAAAGGGGACTTTTACAATGAGCAGTTCTTC. Based on the CDR3 plus reference TRBV7-4 and TRBJ2-1, the full variable domain is GAGVSQSPRYKVAKRGRDVALRCDSISGHVTLYWYRQTLGQGSEVLTYSQSDAQRDKSGRPSGRFSAERPERSVSTLKIQRTEQGDSAVYLCASNLKGDFYNEQFFGPGTRLTVL.

This clone occurred once. This chain uses TRBV6-5 with TRBJ2-5; tentatively, D is TRBD2 (6 bases). Trimming removed 0 bases at V and 2 bases at J, with 13 bases between. The CDR3 contains 16 residues. Germline V CDR1 and CDR2: MNHEY, SVGAGI. CDR3 bases: TGTGCCAGCAGTTACTCGTACGCGGGGCAACAAGAGACCCAGTACTTC. This translates into CASSYSYAGQQETQYF.

The sample holds one count of this clone. The rearrangement links TRBV6-2 or TRBV6-3 to TRBJ1-1; D is unresolved. CDR1 is MNHEY and CDR2 is SVGEGT in the germline V gene. The length of the CDR3 is 18 residues. V was clipped by 0 bases and J by 0 bases, with 17 bases between them. The CDR3 reads CASSYSSSRREVNTEAFF. The CDR3, as DNA: TGTGCCAGCAGTTACTCGTCCAGCCGTCGAGAGGTGAACACTGAAGCTTTCTTT.

Here the CDR3 reads CASNGGGAYEQYF. The CDR3 coding sequence is TGTGCCAGCAATGGCGGGGGGGCTTACGAGCAGTACTTC. V and J are TRBV6-5 and TRBJ2-7, with TRBD2 matching over 9 bases. The junction had 5 bases not matched to a gene; V was cut back by 7 bases and J by 4 bases. This CDR3 has 13 amino acids. The germline CDR1 and CDR2 sequences are MNHEY and SVGAGI.

This rearrangement joins TRBV6-6 to TRBJ2-7; TRBD1 might be the D (5 bases). The germline CDR1 and CDR2 sequences are MNHNY and SVGAGI (reference sequence). The germline V and J ends were trimmed by 0 bases and 5 bases, with 14 bases remaining between them. This CDR3 has 15 residues. In nucleotides, the CDR3 is TGTGCCAGCAGTTACTCCCGGCAGGGCGTCCACGAGCAGTACTTC. This gives the protein CASSYSRQGVHEQYF.

The chain is built from TRBV25-1 and TRBJ2-7; TRBD1 matches at 8 bases. Germline trimming cut 6 bases from V and 4 bases from J; bases unmatched to any gene: 11. Germline V gives CDR1 MGHDK, CDR2 SYGVNS. This CDR3 has 15 residues. CDR3 sequence: CASSPRRDRSYEQYF. The CDR3 nucleotides are TGTGCCAGCAGCCCACGTAGGGACAGGAGTTACGAGCAGTACTTC.

This clone was picked up a small number of times. This chain connects TRBV5-1 to TRBJ2-5, with unresolved D. From germline, CDR1 is SGHRS and CDR2 YFSETQ. V was cut by 10 bases and J by 0 bases, with 10 bases left in between. This CDR3 is 12 amino acids long. The CDR3 DNA reads TGCGCCTGCTCGGCCTACCAAGAGACCCAGTACTTC. It encodes CACSAYQETQYF. Variable domain in full (rest from reference TRBV5-1 and TRBJ2-5): KAGVTQTPRYLIKTRGQQVTLSCSPISGHRSVSWYQQTPGQGLQFLFEYFSETQRNKGNFPGRFSGRQFSNSRSEMNVSTLELGDSALYLCACSAYQETQYFGPGTRLLVL.

The chain joins TRBV7-3 to TRBJ1-3; D remains unclear. The CDR3 runs to 14 residues. Per the germline V gene, CDR1 is SGHTA and CDR2 is FQGTGA. The V end lost 2 bases, the J end lost 0 bases, and 5 bases lay between the germline ends. The CDR3 DNA sequence: TGTGCCAGCAGCTTAGGAGTCTCTGGAAACACCATATATTTT. It codes for CASSLGVSGNTIYF.

The J gene is TRBJ1-6, the V gene TRBV7-8, with a tentative D call TRBD1 (5 bases). The CDR3 totals 15 residues. Trimming cost V 1 base and J 10 bases, with 14 bases left between them. CDR1 and CDR2 (germline): SGHVS, FQNEAQ. The CDR3 here is CASSLDGRVASPLHF. CDR3 sequence (DNA): TGTGCCAGCAGCTTAGACGGCAGGGTGGCATCACCCCTCCACTTT.

This chain joins TRBV2 and TRBJ2-4, with D unclear. The germline CDR1 and CDR2 sequences are SNHLY and FYNNEI. The V and J ends lost 7 bases and 1 base respectively, with 11 bases between them. CDR3 length equals 14 residues. The CDR3 DNA sequence: TGTGCCAGCATTCTTGGCCCTGCCAAAAACATTCAGTACTTC. This codes for CASILGPAKNIQYF.

The chain uses TRBV6-6 and TRBJ1-1, with D uncertain. V lost 7 bases and J lost 11, with 20 bases in between. Per the germline V gene, CDR1 is MNHNY and CDR2 is SVGAGI (reference sequence). The CDR3 length is 13 residues. CDR3 coding DNA: TGTGCCAGCAAAGAGGGAAACGCGGCCAAGGCTTTCTTT. It encodes CASKEGNAAKAFF.